This T cell receptor (beta chain) comes out of a study of blood T cells in healthy people across ages. Study background: Template switching caught about one barcoded beta molecule for each two T cells.

A second PCR of 7 to 11 cycles used a sample-barcoded 5' primer and a J-beta primer mix. TCRdb called the 5' RACE reads again in MiXCR, with one record for every CDR3 protein. Here the sample spans just under 550,000 distinct CDR3 sequences, around 24% being singletons. Trimming took off 1 base at V and 8 bases at J, with 15 bases between the two ends. This CDR3 has 15 amino acids. CDR1 and CDR2 (germline): LNHNV, YYDKDF (reference sequence). These data were likewise used in another study, on T cells of mothers and their children.

The receptor was derived from a boy aged 5-17 years in good health. Sequencing was performed on blood. The chain carries TRBV15 and TRBJ2-1, with D possibly being TRBD1 (5 bases). In DNA, the CDR3 is TGTGCCACCAGCAGAGCCCGCAGGGCGGCCGATGAGCAGTTCTTC. Amino acids: CATSRARRAADEQFF.